In this sample, the clone carrying this T cell receptor (beta chain) turned up once. Its antigen is undetermined. This CDR3 contains 13 residues. J was trimmed by 5 bases and V by 8 bases; bases with no gene match: 5. Germline CDR1 reads SNHLY; CDR2 reads FYNNEI. The data stem from a study of Graves' ophthalmopathy and Graves' hyperthyroidism. Study-wide background: No treatment had been given when peripheral blood was collected at initial diagnosis. Study observations and caveats: A model built from 13 signatures distinguished ophthalmopathy from stable hyperthyroidism with 85% to 90% sensitivity and less than 83% specificity.

Ophthalmopathy donors' eye disease showed moderate-to-severe activity, CAS of at least 3, NOSPECS of at least 4 and duration under 3 months. Certain patients were not enrolled. These were patients with other autoimmune diseases, uncontrolled infections, pregnancy or lactation. Amplification of TCR beta CDR3 regions used RNA transcripts. HTBI primers primed a first-round RT-PCR, and a second-round multiplex PCR followed. MiXCR, run by TCRdb on the multiplex PCR reads, gives a single entry per CDR3 protein. Found here are 600,000 to 700,000 distinct CDR3 sequences, just over 40% of them singletons; the top ten hold more than 3%.

The TCR comes from an adult man with Graves' ophthalmopathy. V is TRBV2 and J is TRBJ2-7; 11 nucleotides align to TRBD1. The sequenced sample consisted of peripheral blood. CDR3 sequence (DNA): TGTGCCAGCCGGGACAGGGGGTTCCACGAGCAGTACTTC. Encoded protein: CASRDRGFHEQYF.